This TCR beta chain was documented in a study of OX40 agonist ivuxolimab in advanced cancers. Study conclusions and caveats: What antigens the expanded peripheral T cells recognized was never established.

Profiling relied on immunoSEQ multiplex PCR, and the TCRdb table lists in-frame clones only, not all of them. Here the sample spans around 51,000 clones, 88% being singletons. This clone was seen just once. Antigen: not known. The starting material was CD4+ or CD8+ T cells sorted from blood, obtained in a trial of the OX40 agonist ivuxolimab. The receptor's source is an adult with an advanced solid tumor such as melanoma, head and neck, liver or kidney cancer.

CDR3 sequence reads: CASSSPLSGDEQYF. The CDR3 DNA follows: TGTGCCAGCAGCTCCCCTCTGTCGGGGGACGAGCAGTACTTC. The chain employs TRBV7-8 and TRBJ2-7, with a possible D match to TRBD2 (6 bases). Germline assignment: CDR1 SGHVS and CDR2 FQNEAQ. Trimming removed 4 bases at V and 5 bases at J, with 15 bases between. This CDR3 spans 14 amino acids.